Ten or more counts support the clone carrying this TCR beta chain. Its target is not known. Germline loops: CDR1 MNHEY, CDR2 SVGAGI. V lost 0 bases, J lost 0 bases, and 17 bases lay in between. The CDR3 has 18 residues. Investigators excluded patients with uncontrolled infection, other autoimmune disease, pregnancy or lactation. The sample originates from a study of T cells in Graves' hyperthyroidism and ophthalmopathy. Study results and limitations: The model's output predicted ophthalmopathy at a median of 6.5 months prior to onset.

The CDR3 regions of TCR beta were amplified from RNA transcripts. The HTBI set primed first-round TCR CDR3 RT-PCR. TCRdb called the multiplex PCR reads again in MiXCR, with one record for every CDR3 protein. Among fewer than 400,000 distinct CDR3 sequences listed, approximately 16% were seen once. The source material was blood. The sequence came from a man aged 25 to 40 with Graves' hyperthyroidism. The chain is built from TRBV6-5 and TRBJ1-1; weak D call: TRBD1 (6 bases). The CDR3 DNA follows: TGTGCCAGCAGTTACTCGATGGGGGGCGATACTTTGAACACTGAAGCTTTCTTT. Translated: CASSYSMGGDTLNTEAFF.